This entry lists 22 T cell receptor beta chains sequenced from one sample in a study of T cell changes during pregnancy in multiple sclerosis. Profiled with immunoSEQ multiplex PCR; TCRdb holds only in-frame clones, not every one. The table lists roughly 80,000 clones, around 93% of them singletons. This material consisted of peripheral blood, taken in the second trimester of pregnancy. The source of these receptors is a female donor with multiple sclerosis, enrolled in a pregnancy study.

The rearrangement links TRBV19 to TRBJ1-5; 7 bases map to TRBD1. Germline CDR1 is LNHDA and CDR2 is SQIVND (reference sequence). This CDR3 region has 14 residues. The V segment lost 5 bases and the J segment 3 bases; nucleotides outside the gene matches: 4. Here the CDR3 DNA reads TGTGCCAGTAGTCTGGGACAGTTCAATCAGCCCCAGCATTTT. It specifies CASSLGQFNQPQHF. The full variable domain, rest sourced from reference TRBV19 and TRBJ1-5, is DGGITQSPKYLFRKEGQNVTLSCEQNLNHDAMYWYRQDPGQGLRLIYYSQIVNDFQKGDIAEGYSVSREKKESFPLTVTSAQKNPTAFYLCASSLGQFNQPQHFGDGTRLSIL.

This sequence joins TRBV7-6 and TRBJ2-1; 11 positions match TRBD2. CDR1 is SGHVS and CDR2 is FNYEAQ in the germline V gene. There are 19 residues in the CDR3. Germline trimming cut 2 bases from V and 0 bases from J; bases unmatched to any gene: 9. CDR3 DNA: TGTGCCAGCAGCTTACTCTCGACTAGCGGGGATTCCTCCTACAATGAGCAGTTCTTC. This sequence encodes CASSLLSTSGDSSYNEQFF. The full variable domain, completed using reference TRBV7-6 and TRBJ2-1, is GAGVSQSPRYKVTKRGQDVALRCDPISGHVSLYWYRQALGQGPEFLTYFNYEAQQDKSGLPNDRFSAERPEGSISTLTIQRTEQRDSAMYRCASSLLSTSGDSSYNEQFFGPGTRLTVL.

The count of this clone is one. The J gene is TRBJ1-6, the V gene TRBV6-1, with TRBD1 matching 10 bases. Trimming removed 1 base from V and 5 bases from J; junction bases left unmatched: 2. CDR1 MNHNS and CDR2 SASEGT come from the germline V gene. The CDR3 is 16 amino acids. The CDR3 DNA is TGTGCCAGCAGTGAAGGGACAGGGGGGGATAATTCACCCCTCCACTTT. It codes for CASSEGTGGDNSPLHF.

The chain uses TRBV15 and TRBJ2-1; no clear D gene. This CDR3 region has 14 residues. CDR1 LNHNV and CDR2 YYDKDF come from the germline V gene (reference sequence). With 1 base removed from V and 2 bases from J, the gap between germline ends came to 6 bases. CDR3 protein: CATSRGGTYNEQFF. CDR3 coding DNA: TGTGCCACCAGCAGAGGCGGAACCTACAATGAGCAGTTCTTC.

This clone is a singleton in its sample. The chain joins TRBV2 to TRBJ2-1, with TRBD2 identical over 13 bases. The germline gives CDR1 SNHLY, CDR2 FYNNEI. Unmatched junction bases numbered 4, after V lost 7 bases and J lost 7 bases. CDR3 length equals 14 residues. The CDR3 sequence: CASTLAGGRNEQFF. CDR3 sequence (DNA): TGTGCCAGCACACTAGCGGGGGGGCGAAATGAGCAGTTCTTC.

The CDR3 nucleotides read TGCGCCAGCAGCCAAGGAGGTTTTAATGAGCAGTTCTTC. Translation gives CASSQGGFNEQFF. The chain links TRBV4-1 to TRBJ2-1; D remains unclear. The CDR3 contains 13 residues. V was clipped by 1 base and J by 7 bases, with 8 bases between them. Germline-derived CDR1 and CDR2 are MGHRA and YSYEKL.

The chain is built from TRBV6-1 and TRBJ1-4; 7 bases are a match to TRBD1. Per the germline V gene, CDR1 is MNHNS and CDR2 is SASEGT. CDR3 length: 15 amino acids. The junction had 8 bases not matched to a gene; V was cut back by 2 bases and J by 8 bases. CDR3 residues: CASSEPQGIVEKLFF. In nucleotides, the CDR3 is TGTGCCAGCAGTGAACCACAGGGGATTGTCGAAAAACTGTTTTTT.

The J gene is TRBJ1-2, the V gene TRBV19, with D unresolved. This CDR3 contains 11 residues. V dropped 5 bases and J dropped 7 bases, with 8 bases sitting between them. Per germline, CDR1 LNHDA and CDR2 SQIVND (reference sequence). The CDR3 sequence: CASSSGIGYTF. In nucleotides, the CDR3 is TGTGCCAGTAGTTCAGGTATTGGCTACACCTTC.

V and J are TRBV6-6 and TRBJ1-6, with D tentatively TRBD1 (6 bases). The CDR3 extends over 15 amino acids. V was clipped by 10 bases and J by 5 bases, with 18 bases between them. Per the germline V gene, CDR1 is MNHNY and CDR2 is SVGAGI (reference sequence). The CDR3 is CATRGPRDNNSPLHF. The CDR3 DNA sequence: TGTGCCACCAGGGGCCCCCGGGACAATAATTCACCCCTCCACTTT.

Only one count was recorded for this clone. The V gene is TRBV5-6, the J gene TRBJ1-2; the match to TRBD1 covers 8 bases. Germline V CDR1 and CDR2: SGHDT, YYEEEE. This CDR3 spans 12 amino acids. The V and J ends lost 4 bases and 8 bases, in that order; junction bases with no gene match: 4. Here the CDR3 reads CASSSGQGGYTF. The DNA of the CDR3 is TGTGCCAGCAGCAGTGGACAGGGAGGCTACACCTTC.

The CDR3 DNA reads TGTGCCAGCAGCTTTTCAGACTACGAGCAGTACTTC. Encoded protein: CASSFSDYEQYF. The chain uses TRBV5-4 and TRBJ2-7; no clear D. This CDR3 has 12 amino acids. The germline V gene encodes CDR1 SGHNT and CDR2 YYREEE (reference sequence). The ends were cut back, 2 bases at V and 3 bases at J, with 6 bases in the middle.

This sequence joins TRBV18 and TRBJ2-5; tentative D call: TRBD1 (6 bases). The germline V gene encodes CDR1 KGHSH and CDR2 LQKENI. The V gene lost 5 bases and the J gene lost 1 base, with 11 bases spanning the gap. There are 14 residues in the CDR3. The CDR3 reads CASSSTGFQETQYF. For the CDR3, the DNA is TGTGCCAGCTCATCTACAGGGTTCCAAGAGACCCAGTACTTC.

This clone showed up just once. The V call is TRBV5-1, the J call TRBJ2-3; 8 bases align to TRBD2. Unmatched junction bases numbered 2, after V lost 4 bases and J lost 1 base. This CDR3 contains 14 residues. CDR1 and CDR2 (germline): SGHRS, YFSETQ. Here the CDR3 DNA reads TGCGCCAGCAGCGGGCGGGGGGGCACAGATACGCAGTATTTT. Its protein product is CASSGRGGTDTQYF.

This chain uses TRBV30 with TRBJ2-1; 7 bases map to TRBD1. The V and J ends lost 2 bases and 1 base, in that order; junction bases with no gene match: 8. This CDR3 has 16 amino acids. CDR1 GTSNPN and CDR2 SVGIG come from the germline V gene (reference sequence). CDR3 region: CAWSSGQVISYNEQFF. CDR3 in DNA: TGTGCCTGGAGTTCCGGACAGGTGATATCCTACAATGAGCAGTTCTTC.

This chain joins TRBV5-1 and TRBJ2-3; weak D call: TRBD1 (5 bases). Germline lookup yields CDR1 SGHRS and CDR2 YFSETQ. V lost 3 bases and J lost 4, with 9 bases in between. The CDR3 length is 13 residues. Here the CDR3 DNA reads TGCGCCAGCAGCTCTACAGGACCAGATACGCAGTATTTT. This translates into CASSSTGPDTQYF.

V and J are TRBV27 and TRBJ1-2; perhaps TRBD1 as D (5 bases). V lost 2 bases to trimming and J lost 6 bases, with 16 bases between them. CDR1 MNHEY and CDR2 SMNVEV come from the germline V gene (reference sequence). This CDR3 comprises 15 residues. The CDR3 DNA reads as TGTGCCAGCAGTTTAATCGGGGGGGGAGGCAATGGCTACACCTTC. Encoded protein: CASSLIGGGGNGYTF.

The rearrangement links TRBV14 to TRBJ2-1; 11 bases map to TRBD1. The V gene's germline CDR1 is SGHDN and CDR2 FVKESK. V lost 3 bases and J lost 10; bases outside the gene matches: 8. CDR3 length: 15 residues. The CDR3 DNA reads as TGTGCCAGCAGCCAGCACGGGACAGGGGGTCGCGAGCAGTTCTTC. Translated, it gives CASSQHGTGGREQFF.

This sequence joins TRBV6-4 and TRBJ2-1; 8 bases map to TRBD2. This CDR3 contains 13 residues. With V trimmed by 3 bases and J by 6 bases, 1 base remained unmatched. The germline CDR1 and CDR2 sequences are MRHNA and SNTAGT. DNA for the CDR3: TGTGCCAGCAGTGAAGGGACTAGCAATGAGCAGTTCTTC. Translation gives CASSEGTSNEQFF.

This chain joins TRBV6-5 and TRBJ1-6; 8 nucleotides agree with TRBD1. CDR1 is MNHEY, CDR2 SVGAGI, per germline. The CDR3 totals 14 residues. Unmatched junction bases numbered 6, after V lost 6 bases and J lost 8 bases. CDR3 coding DNA: TGTGCCAGCAGGTCAGGGGGCAATGATTCACCCCTCCACTTT. Translating gives CASRSGGNDSPLHF.

V is TRBV19 and J is TRBJ2-4, with 8 positions matching TRBD1. The V and J ends lost 3 bases and 2 bases, in that order; junction bases with no gene match: 6. CDR1 and CDR2 from the germline V gene are LNHDA and SQIVND (reference sequence). The CDR3 runs to 16 residues. CDR3 in amino acids: CASSINSGGTKNIQYF. In nucleotides, the CDR3 is TGTGCCAGTAGTATTAACTCAGGGGGCACCAAAAACATTCAGTACTTC.

The chain carries TRBV15 and TRBJ1-4; D is ambiguous. The CDR3 sequence is 13 residues long. Germline CDR1 is LNHNV and CDR2 is YYDKDF (reference sequence). V was clipped by 0 bases and J by 12 bases, with 11 bases between them. Here the CDR3 DNA reads TGTGCCACCAGCAGAGATAGCGGAATTCAACTGTTTTTT. The encoded protein is CATSRDSGIQLFF.

J is TRBJ1-5 and V is TRBV9; TRBD1 agrees at 8 bases. The length of the CDR3 is 15 residues. Germline V lookup: CDR1 SGDLS, CDR2 YYNGEE. The V segment lost 4 bases and the J segment 4 bases; nucleotides outside the gene matches: 7. The chain's CDR3 is CASSPGTGKNQPQHF. The CDR3 DNA follows: TGTGCCAGCAGCCCCGGGACAGGCAAGAATCAGCCCCAGCATTTT.